This T cell receptor (beta chain) appears in the sequencing data of a study of cytomegalovirus exposure and HLA in healthy donors. J gave up 0 bases and V 0 bases, and 2 bases lay outside the gene matches. CDR3 length: 16 residues. The V gene's germline CDR1 is LNHDA and CDR2 SQIVND (reference sequence). PCR involved 60 Vbeta and 13 Jbeta primers. In the source study's methods: A follow-up analysis tallied 86 million or so unique TCR beta chains, 9 million to 11 million shared. Some clones are missing from TCRdb's copy, which holds only in-frame ones; the method was immunoSEQ multiplex PCR. Clonal size and the V and J genes are those of that table, whereas D and trimming came from the DNA. The profile shows 160,000 or so clones, 80% to 85% of them singletons. Study findings and constraints: According to an earlier analysis, most TCR beta V segments yielded productive rearrangements about 90% or about 30% of the time. Highest at DRB1 and lowest at HLA-C, TCR association rates differed among HLA loci in a later analysis.

This clone showed up just a few times. Its antigen is currently unknown. The receptor's source is a woman between 18 and 29 years old in good health and CMV-seronegative. Sequencing used PBMCs. The V and J genes are TRBV19 and TRBJ1-3, with 7 bases lining up with TRBD1. The CDR3 DNA reads as TGTGCCAGTAGTATAGATGGGGACAGCTCTGGAAACACCATATATTTT. The encoded protein is CASSIDGDSSGNTIYF.